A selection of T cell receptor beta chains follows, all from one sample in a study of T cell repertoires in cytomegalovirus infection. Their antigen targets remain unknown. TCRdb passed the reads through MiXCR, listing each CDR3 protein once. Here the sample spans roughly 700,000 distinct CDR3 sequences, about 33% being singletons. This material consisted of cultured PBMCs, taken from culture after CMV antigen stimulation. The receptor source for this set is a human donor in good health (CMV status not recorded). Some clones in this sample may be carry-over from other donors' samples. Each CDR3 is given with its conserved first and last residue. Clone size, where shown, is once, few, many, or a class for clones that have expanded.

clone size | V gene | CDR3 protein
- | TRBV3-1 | CASSLLSTLNTEAFF
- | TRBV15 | CATSRDQGLALNEQFF
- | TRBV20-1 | CSARDPIAGFRDEQFF
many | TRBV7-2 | CASRRVAGTNTGELFF
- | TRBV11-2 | CASSQGLARETQYF
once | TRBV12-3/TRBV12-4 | CASSQMTGRGNYGYTF
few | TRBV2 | CASSEVLAFNEQFF
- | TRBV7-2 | CASSLQGFGNEQFF
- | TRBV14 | CASSQDDTSGEHYNEQFF
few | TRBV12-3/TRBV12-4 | CASRPGLADHNEQFF
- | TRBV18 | CASSPEAGSPPQHF
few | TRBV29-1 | CSVDNRGTEAFF
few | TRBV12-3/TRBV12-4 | CASSAGHLYEQYF
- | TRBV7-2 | CASSLWGQANSPLHF
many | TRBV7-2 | CASSQRGSSYNEQFF
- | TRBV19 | CASSSWTGANNEQFF